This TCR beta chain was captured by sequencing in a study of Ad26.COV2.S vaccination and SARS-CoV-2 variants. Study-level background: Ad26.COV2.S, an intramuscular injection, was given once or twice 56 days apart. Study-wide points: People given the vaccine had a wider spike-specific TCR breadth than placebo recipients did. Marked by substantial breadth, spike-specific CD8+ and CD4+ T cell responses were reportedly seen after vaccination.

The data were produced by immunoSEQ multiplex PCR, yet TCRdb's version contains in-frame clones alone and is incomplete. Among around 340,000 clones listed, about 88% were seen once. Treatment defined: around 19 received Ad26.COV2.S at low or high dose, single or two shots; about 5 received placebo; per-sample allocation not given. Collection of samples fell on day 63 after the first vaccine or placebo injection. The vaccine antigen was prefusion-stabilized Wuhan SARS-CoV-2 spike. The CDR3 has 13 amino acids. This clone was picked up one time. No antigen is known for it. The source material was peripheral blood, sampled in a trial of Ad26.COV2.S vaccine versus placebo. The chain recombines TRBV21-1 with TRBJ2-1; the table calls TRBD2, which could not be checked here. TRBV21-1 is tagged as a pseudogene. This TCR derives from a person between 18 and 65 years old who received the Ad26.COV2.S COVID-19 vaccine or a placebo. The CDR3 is CASSKRLFDEQFF. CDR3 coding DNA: TGTGCCAGCAGCAAGAGACTCTTCGATGAGCAGTTCTTC.